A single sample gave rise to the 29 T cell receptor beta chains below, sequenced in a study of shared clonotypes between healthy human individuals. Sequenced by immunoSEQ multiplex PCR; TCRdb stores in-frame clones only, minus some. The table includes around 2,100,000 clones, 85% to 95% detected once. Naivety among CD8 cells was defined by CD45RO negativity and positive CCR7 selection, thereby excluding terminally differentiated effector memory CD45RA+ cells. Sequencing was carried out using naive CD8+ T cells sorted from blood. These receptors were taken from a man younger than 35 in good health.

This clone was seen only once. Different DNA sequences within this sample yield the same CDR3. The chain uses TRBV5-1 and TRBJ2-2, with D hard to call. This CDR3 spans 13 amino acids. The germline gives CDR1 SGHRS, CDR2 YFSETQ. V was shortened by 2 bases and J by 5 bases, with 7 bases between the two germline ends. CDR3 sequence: CASSFLGTGELFF. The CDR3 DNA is TGCGCCAGCAGCTTTCTGGGTACCGGGGAGCTGTTTTTT. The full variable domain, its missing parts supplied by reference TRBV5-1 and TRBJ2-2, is KAGVTQTPRYLIKTRGQQVTLSCSPISGHRSVSWYQQTPGQGLQFLFEYFSETQRNKGNFPGRFSGRQFSNSRSEMNVSTLELGDSALYLCASSFLGTGELFFGEGSRLTVL.

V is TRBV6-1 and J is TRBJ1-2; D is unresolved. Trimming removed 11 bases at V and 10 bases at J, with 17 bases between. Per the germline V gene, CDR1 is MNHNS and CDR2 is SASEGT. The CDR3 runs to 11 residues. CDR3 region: CACSSPGLYTF. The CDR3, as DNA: TGTGCCTGCTCATCGCCTGGGCTCTACACCTTC.

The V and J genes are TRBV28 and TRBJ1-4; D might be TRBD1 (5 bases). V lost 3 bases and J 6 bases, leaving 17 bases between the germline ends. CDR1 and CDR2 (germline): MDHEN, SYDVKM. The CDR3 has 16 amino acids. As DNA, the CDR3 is TGTGCCAGCAGTTTCGAAAAGGGGACGGTAGATGAAAAACTGTTTTTT. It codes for CASSFEKGTVDEKLFF.

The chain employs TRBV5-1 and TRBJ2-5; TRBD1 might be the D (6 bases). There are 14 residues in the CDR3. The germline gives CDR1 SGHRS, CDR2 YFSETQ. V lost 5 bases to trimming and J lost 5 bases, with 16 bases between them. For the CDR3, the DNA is TGCGCCAGCAGAAAGGAACAGGGATGGGAGACCCAGTACTTC. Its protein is CASRKEQGWETQYF.

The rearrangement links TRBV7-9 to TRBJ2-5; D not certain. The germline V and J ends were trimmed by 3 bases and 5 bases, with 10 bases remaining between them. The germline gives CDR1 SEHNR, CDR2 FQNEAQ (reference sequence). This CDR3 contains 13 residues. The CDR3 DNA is TGTGCCAGCAGCTTTAACAGTCGGGAGACCCAGTACTTC. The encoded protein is CASSFNSRETQYF.

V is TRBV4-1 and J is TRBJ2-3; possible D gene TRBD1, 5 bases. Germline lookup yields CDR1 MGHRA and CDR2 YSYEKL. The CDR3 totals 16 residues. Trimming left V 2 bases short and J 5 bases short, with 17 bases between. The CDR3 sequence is CASSQPEQGIRDTQYF. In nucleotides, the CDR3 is TGCGCCAGCAGCCAACCGGAGCAGGGAATTAGAGATACGCAGTATTTT.

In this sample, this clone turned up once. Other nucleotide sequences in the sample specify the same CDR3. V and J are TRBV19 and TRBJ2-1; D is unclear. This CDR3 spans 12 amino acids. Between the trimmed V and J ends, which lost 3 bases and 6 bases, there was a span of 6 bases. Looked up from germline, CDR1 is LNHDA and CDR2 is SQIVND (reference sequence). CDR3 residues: CASSMGSNEQFF. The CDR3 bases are TGTGCCAGTAGTATGGGTAGCAATGAGCAGTTCTTC.

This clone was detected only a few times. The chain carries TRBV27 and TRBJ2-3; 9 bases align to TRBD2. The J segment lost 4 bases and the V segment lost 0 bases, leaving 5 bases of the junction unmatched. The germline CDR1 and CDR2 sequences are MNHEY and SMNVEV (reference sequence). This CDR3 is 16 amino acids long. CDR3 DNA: TGTGCCAGCAGTTTATCTCCTAGCGGGGCCGCAGATACGCAGTATTTT. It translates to CASSLSPSGAADTQYF.

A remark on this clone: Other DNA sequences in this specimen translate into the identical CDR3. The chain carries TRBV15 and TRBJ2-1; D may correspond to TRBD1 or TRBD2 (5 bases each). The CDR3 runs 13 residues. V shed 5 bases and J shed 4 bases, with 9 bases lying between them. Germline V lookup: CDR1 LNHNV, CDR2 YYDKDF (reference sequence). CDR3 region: CATSAGAYNEQFF. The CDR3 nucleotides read TGTGCCACCAGCGCCGGGGCTTACAATGAGCAGTTCTTC.

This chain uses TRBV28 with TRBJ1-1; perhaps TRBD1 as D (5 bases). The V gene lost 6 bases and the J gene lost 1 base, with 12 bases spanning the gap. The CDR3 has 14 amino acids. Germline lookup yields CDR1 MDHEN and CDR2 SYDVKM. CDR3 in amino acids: CASRWDGQNTEAFF. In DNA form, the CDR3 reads TGTGCCAGCAGATGGGACGGTCAGAACACTGAAGCTTTCTTT.

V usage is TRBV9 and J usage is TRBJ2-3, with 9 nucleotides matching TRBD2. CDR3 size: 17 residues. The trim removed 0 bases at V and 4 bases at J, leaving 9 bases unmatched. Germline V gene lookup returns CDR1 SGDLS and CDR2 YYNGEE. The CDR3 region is CASSVAWSGLASDTQYF. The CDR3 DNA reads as TGTGCCAGCAGCGTAGCTTGGTCAGGACTAGCGTCAGATACGCAGTATTTT. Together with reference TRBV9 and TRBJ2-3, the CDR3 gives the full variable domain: DSGVTQTPKHLITATGQRVTLRCSPRSGDLSVYWYQQSLDQGLQFLIQYYNGEERAKGNILERFSAQQFPDLHSELNLSSLELGDSALYFCASSVAWSGLASDTQYFGPGTRLTVL.

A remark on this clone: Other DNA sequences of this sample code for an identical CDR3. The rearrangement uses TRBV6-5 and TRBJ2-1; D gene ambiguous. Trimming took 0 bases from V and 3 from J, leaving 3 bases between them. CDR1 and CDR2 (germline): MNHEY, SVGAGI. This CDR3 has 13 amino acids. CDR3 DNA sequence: TGTGCCAGCAGTTACTCTGACTACAATGAGCAGTTCTTC. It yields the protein CASSYSDYNEQFF.

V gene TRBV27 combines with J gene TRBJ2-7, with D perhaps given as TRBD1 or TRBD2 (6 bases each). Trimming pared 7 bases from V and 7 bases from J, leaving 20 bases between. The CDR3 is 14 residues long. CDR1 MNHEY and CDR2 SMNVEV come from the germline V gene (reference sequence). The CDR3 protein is CASTPSGAQWEQYF. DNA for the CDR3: TGTGCCAGCACTCCGTCGGGGGCCCAGTGGGAGCAGTACTTC.

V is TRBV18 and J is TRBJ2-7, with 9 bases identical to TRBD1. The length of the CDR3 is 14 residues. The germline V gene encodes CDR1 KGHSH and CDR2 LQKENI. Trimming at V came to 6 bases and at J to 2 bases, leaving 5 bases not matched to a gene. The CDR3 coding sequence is TGTGCCAGCTCCTCGACAGGGGGGACCTACGAGCAGTACTTC. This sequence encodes CASSSTGGTYEQYF.

DNA of the CDR3: TGTGCCAGCAGCGAGAAGGGCTCAAGCTCCTACAATGAGCAGTTCTTC. Its protein product is CASSEKGSSSYNEQFF. The chain joins TRBV9 to TRBJ2-1; D is undetermined. Trimming cost V 3 bases and J 0 bases, with 13 bases left between them. Germline loops: CDR1 SGDLS, CDR2 YYNGEE. CDR3 length equals 16 residues. Filled out from reference TRBV9 and TRBJ2-1, the complete variable domain reads DSGVTQTPKHLITATGQRVTLRCSPRSGDLSVYWYQQSLDQGLQFLIQYYNGEERAKGNILERFSAQQFPDLHSELNLSSLELGDSALYFCASSEKGSSSYNEQFFGPGTRLTVL.

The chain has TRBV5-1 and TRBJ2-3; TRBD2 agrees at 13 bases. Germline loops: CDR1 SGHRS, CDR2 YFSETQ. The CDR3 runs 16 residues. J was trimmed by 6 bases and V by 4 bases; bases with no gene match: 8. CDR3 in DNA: TGCGCCAGCAGCGCGCGGACTAGCGGGGGAGGCGATACGCAGTATTTT. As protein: CASSARTSGGGDTQYF.

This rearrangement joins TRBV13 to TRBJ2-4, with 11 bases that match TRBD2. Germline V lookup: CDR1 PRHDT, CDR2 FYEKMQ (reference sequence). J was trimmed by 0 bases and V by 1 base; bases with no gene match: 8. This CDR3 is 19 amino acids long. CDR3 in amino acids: CASSLVTSGGDLAKNIQYF. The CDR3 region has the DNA TGTGCCAGCAGCTTAGTTACTAGCGGGGGTGATCTAGCCAAAAACATTCAGTACTTC.

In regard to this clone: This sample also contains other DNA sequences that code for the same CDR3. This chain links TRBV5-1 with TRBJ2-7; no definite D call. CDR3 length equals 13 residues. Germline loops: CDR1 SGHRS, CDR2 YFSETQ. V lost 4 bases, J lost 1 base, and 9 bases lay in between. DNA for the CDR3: TGCGCCAGCAGCCATGGGTCGTCCTACGAGCAGTACTTC. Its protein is CASSHGSSYEQYF.

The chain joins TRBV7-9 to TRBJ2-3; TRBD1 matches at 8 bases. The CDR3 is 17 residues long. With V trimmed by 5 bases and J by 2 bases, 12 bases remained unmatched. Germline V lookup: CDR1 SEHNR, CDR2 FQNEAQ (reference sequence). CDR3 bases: TGTGCCAGCAGCCCCCCCATTGGACAGGGCTACACAGATACGCAGTATTTT. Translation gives CASSPPIGQGYTDTQYF.

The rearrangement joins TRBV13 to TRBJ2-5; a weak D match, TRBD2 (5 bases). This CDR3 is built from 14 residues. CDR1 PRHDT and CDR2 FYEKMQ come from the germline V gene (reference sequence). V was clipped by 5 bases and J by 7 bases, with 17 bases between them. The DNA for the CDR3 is TGTGCCAGCAGCCTCGGACGGGGAATGGGGACCCAGTACTTC. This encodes CASSLGRGMGTQYF.

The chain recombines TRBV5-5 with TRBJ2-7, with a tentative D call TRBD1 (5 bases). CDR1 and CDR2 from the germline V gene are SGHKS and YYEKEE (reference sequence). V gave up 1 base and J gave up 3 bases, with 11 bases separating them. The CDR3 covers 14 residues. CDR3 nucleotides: TGTGCCAGCAGCTTGTGGCAGGGTATCTACGAGCAGTACTTC. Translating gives CASSLWQGIYEQYF. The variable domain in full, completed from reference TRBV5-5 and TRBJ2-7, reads DAGVTQSPTHLIKTRGQQVTLRCSPISGHKSVSWYQQVLGQGPQFIFQYYEKEERGRGNFPDRFSARQFPNYSSELNVNALLLGDSALYLCASSLWQGIYEQYFGPGTRLTVT.

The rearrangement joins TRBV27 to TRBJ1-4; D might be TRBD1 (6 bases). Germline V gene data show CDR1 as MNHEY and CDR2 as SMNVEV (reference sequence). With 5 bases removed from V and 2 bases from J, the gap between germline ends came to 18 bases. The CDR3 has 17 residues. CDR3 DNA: TGTGCCAGCAGTACCGAGGGGGGGGTCGGGACTAATGAAAAACTGTTTTTT. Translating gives CASSTEGGVGTNEKLFF. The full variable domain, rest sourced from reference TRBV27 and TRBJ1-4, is EAQVTQNPRYLITVTGKKLTVTCSQNMNHEYMSWYRQDPGLGLRQIYYSMNVEVTDKGDVPEGYKVSRKEKRNFPLILESPSPNQTSLYFCASSTEGGVGTNEKLFFGSGTQLSVL.

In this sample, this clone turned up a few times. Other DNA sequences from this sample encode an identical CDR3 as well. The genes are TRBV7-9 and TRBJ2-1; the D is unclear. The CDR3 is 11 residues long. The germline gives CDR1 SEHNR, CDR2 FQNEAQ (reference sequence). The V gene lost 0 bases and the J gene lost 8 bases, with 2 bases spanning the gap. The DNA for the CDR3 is TGTGCCAGCAGCTTAGCCGATGAGCAGTTCTTC. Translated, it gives CASSLADEQFF.

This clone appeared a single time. The CDR3 spells CASSSPGAEGYGYTF. CDR3 DNA: TGTGCCAGCAGCTCCCCCGGGGCGGAGGGCTATGGCTACACCTTC. The chain is built from TRBV9 and TRBJ1-2, with TRBD1 as a possible D gene (5 bases). CDR1 is SGDLS and CDR2 is YYNGEE in the germline V gene. V was trimmed by 4 bases and J by 4 bases, leaving 17 bases between them. This CDR3 is built from 15 residues.

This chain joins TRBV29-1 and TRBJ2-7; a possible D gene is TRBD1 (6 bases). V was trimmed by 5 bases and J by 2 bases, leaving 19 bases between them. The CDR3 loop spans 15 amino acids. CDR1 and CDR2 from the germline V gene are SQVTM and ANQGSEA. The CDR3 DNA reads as TGCAGCGTTAAAGGGGGTTCAGATCGAGCCTACGAGCAGTACTTC. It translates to CSVKGGSDRAYEQYF.

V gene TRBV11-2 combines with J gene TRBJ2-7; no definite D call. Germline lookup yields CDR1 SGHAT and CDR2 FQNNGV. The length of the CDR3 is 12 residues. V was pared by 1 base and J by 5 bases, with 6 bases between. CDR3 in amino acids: CASSLVLHEQYF. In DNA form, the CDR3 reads TGTGCCAGCAGCTTAGTTCTCCACGAGCAGTACTTC. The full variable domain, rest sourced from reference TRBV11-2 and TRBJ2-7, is EAGVAQSPRYKIIEKRQSVAFWCNPISGHATLYWYQQILGQGPKLLIQFQNNGVVDDSQLPKDRFSAERLKGVDSTLKIQPAKLEDSAVYLCASSLVLHEQYFGPGTRLTVT.

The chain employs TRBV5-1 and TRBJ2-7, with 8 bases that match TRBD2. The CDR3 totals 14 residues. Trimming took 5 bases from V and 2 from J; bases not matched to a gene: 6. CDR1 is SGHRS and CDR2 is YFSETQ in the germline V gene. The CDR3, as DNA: TGCGCCAGCAGTTACGGGGGGGCGACCTACGAGCAGTACTTC. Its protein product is CASSYGGATYEQYF.

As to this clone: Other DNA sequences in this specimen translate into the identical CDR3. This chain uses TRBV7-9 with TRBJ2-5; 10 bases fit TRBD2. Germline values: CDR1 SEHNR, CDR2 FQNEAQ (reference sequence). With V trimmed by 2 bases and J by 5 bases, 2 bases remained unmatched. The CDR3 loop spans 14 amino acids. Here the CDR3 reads CASSLSGGAETQYF. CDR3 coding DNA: TGTGCCAGCAGCTTAAGCGGGGGGGCGGAGACCCAGTACTTC.

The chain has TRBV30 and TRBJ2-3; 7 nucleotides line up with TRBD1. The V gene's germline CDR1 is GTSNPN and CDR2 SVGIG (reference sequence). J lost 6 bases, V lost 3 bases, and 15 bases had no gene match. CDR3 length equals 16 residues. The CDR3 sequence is CAWRGTGPGGSDTQYF. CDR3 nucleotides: TGTGCCTGGAGGGGTACAGGGCCAGGGGGAAGCGATACGCAGTATTTT.